This T cell receptor (beta chain) derives from a study of T cells in Graves' hyperthyroidism and ophthalmopathy. Study background: The blood sample was taken at first diagnosis, before treatment began. Study-wide results and limits: The blood repertoire included most of the expanded thyroid clonotypes above 0.001.

The investigators amplified TCR beta CDR3 regions from RNA transcripts. TCR CDR3 underwent first-round RT-PCR with the HTBI primer set. TCRdb recomputed calls from the multiplex PCR reads with MiXCR, one row per CDR3 protein. The data show about 250,000 distinct CDR3 sequences, approximately 23% seen once. Many counts were recorded for this clonotype. Its antigen is unidentified. Ophthalmopathy patients had Clinical Activity Score at least 3, NOSPECS grade at least 4, duration under 3 months. A 10 ml volume of fresh peripheral blood provided the PBMCs. Input material: blood. This receptor was identified in a man younger than 40 with Graves' ophthalmopathy.

The CDR3 DNA reads as TGTGCCAGCATAGAACTAGCGGGAGCGGCCAATGAGCAGTTCTTC. Its protein product is CASIELAGAANEQFF. This sequence joins TRBV6-1 and TRBJ2-1; 11 bases are a match to TRBD2. The CDR3 runs 15 residues. Germline CDR1 is MNHNS and CDR2 is SASEGT. V shed 7 bases and J 6 bases; nucleotides not matched to a gene: 8.